A single sample is the source of the 26 T cell receptor beta chains below, sequenced in a study of cytomegalovirus exposure and HLA in healthy donors. The PCR made use of 60 Vbeta and 13 Jbeta primers. The protocol was immunoSEQ multiplex PCR, while the TCRdb copy is restricted to in-frame clones and leaves out a portion. The table has about 280,000 clones, 70% to 90% seen once; the top ten hold about 2%. The sequencing sample was made of PBMCs. The source of these receptors is a woman under 30 in good health and CMV-seronegative.

This chain uses TRBV19 with TRBJ1-3; D may be TRBD1 (6 bases). Per germline, CDR1 LNHDA and CDR2 SQIVND (reference sequence). The CDR3 consists of 21 residues. Trimming took 4 bases from V and 0 from J, leaving 28 bases between them. CDR3: CASSRPRQVDPSTFSGNTIYF. The DNA for the CDR3 is TGTGCCAGTAGTAGGCCCCGACAGGTAGACCCATCAACGTTCTCTGGAAACACCATATATTTT.

The chain recombines TRBV19 with TRBJ2-3; a possible D gene is TRBD2 (6 bases). The length of the CDR3 is 15 residues. The germline V gene encodes CDR1 LNHDA and CDR2 SQIVND (reference sequence). Trimming pared 3 bases from V and 2 bases from J, leaving 12 bases between. The CDR3 protein is CASSMNGGNTDTQYF. The CDR3 DNA sequence: TGTGCCAGTAGTATGAATGGGGGGAACACAGATACGCAGTATTTT.

This clone was observed a few times. J is TRBJ1-4 and V is TRBV5-1; D might be TRBD1 (6 bases). The germline gives CDR1 SGHRS, CDR2 YFSETQ. This CDR3 is built from 16 residues. Trimming cost V 4 bases and J 5 bases, with 18 bases left between them. The CDR3 spells CASSTTIGRGNEKLFF. The CDR3 DNA follows: TGCGCCAGCAGCACAACCATAGGGAGGGGGAATGAAAAACTGTTTTTT.

The genes are TRBV4-1 and TRBJ2-7; D perhaps matches TRBD2 (5 bases). Germline CDR1 reads MGHRA; CDR2 reads YSYEKL. Deletions cut 2 bases from V and 2 bases from J, with 16 bases between. The CDR3 is 16 amino acids. CDR3 amino acids: CASSQPTRGKPYEQYF. DNA for the CDR3: TGCGCCAGCAGCCAACCGACCCGGGGAAAACCCTACGAGCAGTACTTC.

This chain connects TRBV9 to TRBJ2-7, with D possibly matching TRBD2 (6 bases). V gave up 0 bases and J gave up 2 bases, with 9 bases separating them. CDR1 SGDLS and CDR2 YYNGEE come from the germline V gene. This CDR3 region has 14 residues. The chain's CDR3 is CASSVEGLPYEQYF. The CDR3 DNA is TGTGCCAGCAGCGTAGAGGGACTTCCCTACGAGCAGTACTTC. The variable domain in full, completed from reference TRBV9 and TRBJ2-7, reads DSGVTQTPKHLITATGQRVTLRCSPRSGDLSVYWYQQSLDQGLQFLIQYYNGEERAKGNILERFSAQQFPDLHSELNLSSLELGDSALYFCASSVEGLPYEQYFGPGTRLTVT.

The V and J genes are TRBV5-1 and TRBJ2-3; 11 bases fit TRBD2. The CDR3 covers 17 residues. Looked up from germline, CDR1 is SGHRS and CDR2 is YFSETQ. The trim removed 4 bases at V and 0 bases at J, leaving 7 bases unmatched. CDR3 DNA sequence: TGCGCCAGCAGCGGGGTGGGACTAGCGGCTAGCACAGATACGCAGTATTTT. Its translation is CASSGVGLAASTDTQYF.

This chain uses TRBV6-5 with TRBJ2-3, with 9 bases lining up with TRBD1. The CDR3 is 15 amino acids. After removal of 5 bases from V and 3 bases from J, the junction contained 6 bases not matched to a gene. Per the germline V gene, CDR1 is MNHEY and CDR2 is SVGAGI. CDR3 loop: CASSRTGEKTDTQYF. CDR3 bases: TGTGCCAGCAGTCGGACAGGGGAAAAAACAGATACGCAGTATTTT.

The rearrangement uses TRBV9 and TRBJ2-1, with D possibly being TRBD2 (6 bases). Between the trimmed V and J ends, which lost 3 bases and 0 bases, there was a span of 13 bases. The CDR3 spans 16 residues. Germline V CDR1 and CDR2: SGDLS, YYNGEE. CDR3 sequence: CASSGGLLSSYNEQFF. CDR3 DNA sequence: TGTGCCAGCAGCGGGGGACTGCTGAGCTCCTACAATGAGCAGTTCTTC.

The chain joins TRBV5-6 to TRBJ2-5; D is perhaps TRBD2 (5 bases). Germline CDR1 and CDR2: SGHDT and YYEEEE. V was cut by 2 bases and J by 5 bases, with 13 bases left in between. The CDR3 runs 14 residues. CDR3 in amino acids: CASSLRLRRETQYF. CDR3 in DNA: TGTGCCAGCAGCTTAAGGTTGCGGAGGGAGACCCAGTACTTC.

This clone was seen a handful of times. At one end the junction does not follow the germline gene, possibly because of a read error. V gene TRBV7-7 combines with J gene TRBJ2-7, with 10 nucleotides matching TRBD1. The length of the CDR3 is 14 residues. Looked up from germline, CDR1 is SSHAT and CDR2 is FNYEAQ (reference sequence). The CDR3 is CASSSGTGDYEQYF. DNA for the CDR3: TGTGCTAGCAGTTCCGGGACAGGGGACTACGAGCAGTACTTC. The full variable domain, its missing parts supplied by reference TRBV7-7 and TRBJ2-7, is GAGVSQSPRYKVTKRGQDVTLRCDPISSHATLYWYQQALGQGPEFLTYFNYEAQPDKSGLPSDRFSAERPEGSISTLTIQRTEQRDSAMYRCASSSGTGDYEQYFGPGTRLTVT.

This sequence joins TRBV5-6 and TRBJ1-5; 8 nucleotides match TRBD1. Germline trimming cut 4 bases from V and 8 bases from J; bases unmatched to any gene: 8. The CDR3 is 14 amino acids. CDR1 SGHDT and CDR2 YYEEEE come from the germline V gene. This CDR3 reads CASSKKQGQEPQHF. CDR3 sequence (DNA): TGTGCCAGCAGCAAAAAACAGGGACAGGAGCCCCAGCATTTT.

This sequence joins TRBV19 and TRBJ2-3; TRBD1 aligns across 11 bases. The CDR3 runs to 16 residues. Looked up from germline, CDR1 is LNHDA and CDR2 is SQIVND (reference sequence). V dropped 8 bases and J dropped 0; count of bases not matched to a gene: 7. CDR3 bases: TGTGCCAGTGGACAGGGGGCGCTAATAAGCACAGATACGCAGTATTTT. As protein: CASGQGALISTDTQYF.

The rearrangement links TRBV27 to TRBJ2-1; D is unclear. The V end lost 4 bases, the J end lost 9 bases, and 7 bases lay between the germline ends. Germline V gives CDR1 MNHEY, CDR2 SMNVEV (reference sequence). The CDR3 sequence is 11 residues long. This CDR3 is CASSSGSEQFF. CDR3 in DNA: TGTGCCAGCAGTTCAGGCAGTGAGCAGTTCTTC.

The chain uses TRBV2 and TRBJ1-6; 7 bases are a match to TRBD1. CDR1 is SNHLY and CDR2 is FYNNEI in the germline V gene. CDR3 length equals 14 residues. After removal of 10 bases from V and 3 bases from J, the junction contained 6 bases not matched to a gene. CDR3 protein: CANRGDSYNSPLHF. CDR3 DNA: TGTGCCAACAGAGGGGACAGCTATAATTCACCCCTCCACTTT.

The chain combines TRBV18 with TRBJ2-1; 13 bases map to TRBD2. CDR1 and CDR2 from the germline V gene are KGHSH and LQKENI. The trim removed 2 bases at V and 7 bases at J, leaving 5 bases unmatched. The CDR3 is 16 residues long. CDR3 amino acids: CASSPGTSGAGNEQFF. The CDR3 bases are TGTGCCAGCTCACCAGGGACTAGCGGGGCGGGGAATGAGCAGTTCTTC.

The J gene is TRBJ1-1, the V gene TRBV7-9; 7 positions agree with TRBD1. V was clipped by 5 bases and J by 7 bases; unmatched bases: 4. This CDR3 is built from 12 residues. Germline CDR1 and CDR2: SEHNR and FQNEAQ (reference sequence). CDR3: CASSKGTVEAFF. The CDR3 DNA reads as TGTGCCAGCAGCAAAGGGACAGTTGAAGCTTTCTTT.

The chain uses TRBV25-1 and TRBJ1-2, with D tentatively TRBD1 (6 bases). The germline gives CDR1 MGHDK, CDR2 SYGVNS. V lost 1 base, J lost 4 bases, and 13 bases lay in between. CDR3 size: 15 residues. CDR3 in DNA: TGTGCCAGCAGTGAATCAGGTGGGGGCAGCTATGGCTACACCTTC. Its translation: CASSESGGGSYGYTF.

This sequence joins TRBV9 and TRBJ2-7; 13 nucleotides line up with TRBD2. This CDR3 contains 16 residues. Trimming cost V 0 bases and J 4 bases; bases outside gene matches: 4. Germline V CDR1 and CDR2: SGDLS, YYNGEE. The chain's CDR3 is CASSVGGLAGEYEQYF. For the CDR3, the DNA is TGTGCCAGCAGCGTAGGAGGACTAGCGGGGGAATACGAGCAGTACTTC. Drawing the rest from reference TRBV9 and TRBJ2-7, the complete variable domain is DSGVTQTPKHLITATGQRVTLRCSPRSGDLSVYWYQQSLDQGLQFLIQYYNGEERAKGNILERFSAQQFPDLHSELNLSSLELGDSALYFCASSVGGLAGEYEQYFGPGTRLTVT.

The chain couples TRBV5-1 to TRBJ1-4, with TRBD1 matching 7 bases. This CDR3 contains 15 residues. V trimming: 4 bases; J trimming: 4 bases; junction bases outside the gene matches: 7. CDR1 and CDR2 (germline): SGHRS, YFSETQ. The CDR3 protein is CASSGTGARNEKLFF. The CDR3 DNA sequence: TGCGCCAGCAGCGGAACAGGGGCCCGTAATGAAAAACTGTTTTTT.

This chain connects TRBV10-3 to TRBJ1-3; 10 bases line up with TRBD1. This CDR3 has 14 amino acids. J lost 4 bases, V lost 7 bases, and 4 bases had no gene match. Germline assignment: CDR1 ENHRY and CDR2 SYGVKD. The CDR3 sequence: CAITPGQGGNTIYF. The CDR3 DNA is TGTGCCATCACCCCGGGACAGGGGGGAAACACCATATATTTT.

DNA of the CDR3: TGTGCCAGTAGTATTGCGGCGCGGGACAATGAGCAGTTCTTC. This gives the protein CASSIAARDNEQFF. The chain is built from TRBV19 and TRBJ2-1; D is perhaps TRBD2 (5 bases). CDR3 length: 14 residues. Germline values: CDR1 LNHDA, CDR2 SQIVND (reference sequence). Trimming shortened V by 3 bases and J by 5 bases, and 11 bases separated the two germline ends.

This clone occurred once. The chain recombines TRBV4-1 with TRBJ1-6; TRBD1 matches 7 bases. This CDR3 has 17 residues. V shed 0 bases and J 0 bases; nucleotides not matched to a gene: 2. Germline values: CDR1 MGHRA, CDR2 YSYEKL. CDR3: CASSQEQGSSYNSPLHF. CDR3 nucleotide sequence: TGCGCCAGCAGCCAAGAACAGGGGAGCTCCTATAATTCACCCCTCCACTTT.

The chain recombines TRBV9 with TRBJ2-5; D might be TRBD2 (5 bases). V gave up 3 bases and J gave up 2 bases, with 11 bases separating them. The germline gives CDR1 SGDLS, CDR2 YYNGEE. CDR3 size: 14 residues. CDR3 sequence reads: CASSGGGIQETQYF. CDR3 nucleotides: TGTGCCAGCAGCGGCGGAGGAATACAAGAGACCCAGTACTTC.

This clone was seen a handful of times. This chain uses TRBV6-5 with TRBJ2-7, with D possibly being TRBD2 (6 bases). The CDR3 totals 15 residues. The ends were cut back, 2 bases at V and 4 bases at J, with 15 bases in the middle. The germline V gene encodes CDR1 MNHEY and CDR2 SVGAGI. Written as DNA, the CDR3 is TGTGCCAGCAGTTACGGCCGGGACTGGCTTTACGAGCAGTACTTC. The encoded protein is CASSYGRDWLYEQYF.

The V gene is TRBV5-4, the J gene TRBJ1-3; 10 bases map to TRBD1. The CDR3 spans 16 residues. The V gene's germline CDR1 is SGHNT and CDR2 YYREEE (reference sequence). The trim removed 5 bases at V and 4 bases at J, leaving 9 bases unmatched. The chain's CDR3 is CASSKGQGTIGNTIYF. The CDR3, as DNA: TGTGCCAGCAGTAAGGGACAGGGGACTATCGGAAACACCATATATTTT.

The chain employs TRBV5-6 and TRBJ2-7, with 7 bases that match TRBD1. The CDR3 extends over 15 amino acids. CDR1 SGHDT and CDR2 YYEEEE come from the germline V gene. V was clipped by 4 bases and J by 3 bases; unmatched bases: 10. The CDR3: CASSIQGFPFYEQYF. The CDR3 DNA follows: TGTGCCAGCAGCATACAGGGGTTTCCCTTCTACGAGCAGTACTTC.